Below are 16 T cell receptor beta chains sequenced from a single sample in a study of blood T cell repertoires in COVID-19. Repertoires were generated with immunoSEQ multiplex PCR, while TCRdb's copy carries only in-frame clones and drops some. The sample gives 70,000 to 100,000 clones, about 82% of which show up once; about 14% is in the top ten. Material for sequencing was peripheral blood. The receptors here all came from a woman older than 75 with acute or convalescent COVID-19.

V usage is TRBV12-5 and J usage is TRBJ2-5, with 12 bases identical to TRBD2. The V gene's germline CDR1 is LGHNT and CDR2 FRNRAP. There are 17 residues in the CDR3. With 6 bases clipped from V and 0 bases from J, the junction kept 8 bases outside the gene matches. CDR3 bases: TGTGCTAGTGGAAAGGGACTAGCGGGCTCGTACCAAGAGACCCAGTACTTC. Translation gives CASGKGLAGSYQETQYF.

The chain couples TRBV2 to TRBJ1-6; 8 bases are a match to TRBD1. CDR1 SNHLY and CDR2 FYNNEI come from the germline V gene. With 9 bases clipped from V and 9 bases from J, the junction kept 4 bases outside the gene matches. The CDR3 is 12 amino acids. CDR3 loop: CARRQGSSPLHF. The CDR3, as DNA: TGTGCCAGACGACAGGGGAGTTCACCCCTCCACTTT.

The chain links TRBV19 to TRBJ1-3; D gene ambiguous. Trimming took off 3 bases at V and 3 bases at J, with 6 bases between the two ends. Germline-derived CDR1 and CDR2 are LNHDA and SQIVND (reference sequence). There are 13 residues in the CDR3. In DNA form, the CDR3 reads TGTGCCAGTAGTATTGGGAGTGGAAACACCATATATTTT. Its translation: CASSIGSGNTIYF.

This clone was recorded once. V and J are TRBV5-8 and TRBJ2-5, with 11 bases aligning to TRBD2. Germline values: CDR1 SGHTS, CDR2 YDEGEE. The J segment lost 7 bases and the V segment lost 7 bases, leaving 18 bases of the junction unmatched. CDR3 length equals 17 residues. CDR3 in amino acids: CASGPRRIAGGPGTQYF. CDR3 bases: TGTGCCAGCGGGCCCAGGCGAATAGCGGGGGGGCCGGGGACCCAGTACTTC.

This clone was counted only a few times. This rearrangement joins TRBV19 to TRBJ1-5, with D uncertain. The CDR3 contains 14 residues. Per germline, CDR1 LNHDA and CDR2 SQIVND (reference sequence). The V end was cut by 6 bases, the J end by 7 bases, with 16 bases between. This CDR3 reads CASRSSGAHQPQHF. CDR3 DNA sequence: TGTGCCAGTAGGTCGTCGGGTGCCCACCAGCCCCAGCATTTT.

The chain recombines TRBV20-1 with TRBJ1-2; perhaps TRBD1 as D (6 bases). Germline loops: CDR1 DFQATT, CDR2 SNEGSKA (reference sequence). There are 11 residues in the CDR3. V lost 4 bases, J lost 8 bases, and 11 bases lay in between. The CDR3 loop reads CSANREGGYTF. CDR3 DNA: TGCAGTGCTAACAGGGAGGGGGGCTACACCTTC.

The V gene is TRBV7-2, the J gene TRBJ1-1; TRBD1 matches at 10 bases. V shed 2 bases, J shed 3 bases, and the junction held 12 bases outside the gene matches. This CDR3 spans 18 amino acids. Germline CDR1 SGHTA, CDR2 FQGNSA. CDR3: CASSLFLGTGVGDTEAFF. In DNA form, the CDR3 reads TGTGCCAGCAGCTTATTTCTCGGGACAGGGGTCGGGGACACTGAAGCTTTCTTT.

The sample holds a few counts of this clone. CDR3 sequence: CSVGLGQTNTEAFF. For the CDR3, the DNA is TGCAGCGTTGGCCTGGGACAAACGAACACTGAAGCTTTCTTT. This chain uses TRBV29-1 with TRBJ1-1; a weak D match, TRBD1 (6 bases). V was trimmed by 4 bases and J by 1 base, leaving 13 bases between them. The CDR3 consists of 14 residues. Per the germline V gene, CDR1 is SQVTM and CDR2 is ANQGSEA.

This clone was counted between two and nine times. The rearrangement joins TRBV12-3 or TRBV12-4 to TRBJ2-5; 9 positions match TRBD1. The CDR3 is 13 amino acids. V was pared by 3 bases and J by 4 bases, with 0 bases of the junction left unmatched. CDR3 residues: CASSLGQGETQYF. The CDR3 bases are TGTGCCAGCAGTTTGGGACAGGGAGAGACCCAGTACTTC.

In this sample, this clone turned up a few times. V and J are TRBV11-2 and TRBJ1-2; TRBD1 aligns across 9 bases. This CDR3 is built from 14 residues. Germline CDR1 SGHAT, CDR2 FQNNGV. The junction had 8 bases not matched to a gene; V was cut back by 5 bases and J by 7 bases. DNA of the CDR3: TGTGCCAGCAGCCCCTCGGGACAGGGAGGTGGCTACACCTTC. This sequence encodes CASSPSGQGGGYTF.

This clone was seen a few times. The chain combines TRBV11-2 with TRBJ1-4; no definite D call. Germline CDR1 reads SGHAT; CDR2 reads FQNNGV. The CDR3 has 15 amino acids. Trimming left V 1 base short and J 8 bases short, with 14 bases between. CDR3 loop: CASSLGGTMMEKLFF. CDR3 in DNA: TGTGCCAGCAGCTTAGGTGGTACAATGATGGAAAAACTGTTTTTT. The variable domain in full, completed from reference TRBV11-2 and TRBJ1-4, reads EAGVAQSPRYKIIEKRQSVAFWCNPISGHATLYWYQQILGQGPKLLIQFQNNGVVDDSQLPKDRFSAERLKGVDSTLKIQPAKLEDSAVYLCASSLGGTMMEKLFFGSGTQLSVL.

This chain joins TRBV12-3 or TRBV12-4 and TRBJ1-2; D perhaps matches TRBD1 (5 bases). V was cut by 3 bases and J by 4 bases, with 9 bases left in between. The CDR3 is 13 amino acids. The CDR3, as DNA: TGTGCCAGCAGTTTGGGGAGGGGCTATGGCTACACCTTC. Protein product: CASSLGRGYGYTF.

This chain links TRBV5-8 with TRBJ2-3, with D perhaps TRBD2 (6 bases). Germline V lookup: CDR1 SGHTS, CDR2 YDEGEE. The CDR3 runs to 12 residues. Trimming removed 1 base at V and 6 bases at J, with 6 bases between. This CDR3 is CASSLRGDTQYF. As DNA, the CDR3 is TGTGCCAGCAGCTTGCGGGGGGATACGCAGTATTTT. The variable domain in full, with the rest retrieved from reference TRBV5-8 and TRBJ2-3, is EAGVTQSPTHLIKTRGQQATLRCSPISGHTSVYWYQQALGLGLQFLLWYDEGEERNRGNFPPRFSGRQFPNYSSELNVNALELEDSALYLCASSLRGDTQYFGPGTRLTVL.

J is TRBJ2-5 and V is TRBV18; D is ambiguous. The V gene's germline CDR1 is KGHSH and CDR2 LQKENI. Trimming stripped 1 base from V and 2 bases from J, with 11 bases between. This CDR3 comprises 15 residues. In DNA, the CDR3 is TGTGCCAGCTCACCACGAAGACAAATTCAAGAGACCCAGTACTTC. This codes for CASSPRRQIQETQYF.

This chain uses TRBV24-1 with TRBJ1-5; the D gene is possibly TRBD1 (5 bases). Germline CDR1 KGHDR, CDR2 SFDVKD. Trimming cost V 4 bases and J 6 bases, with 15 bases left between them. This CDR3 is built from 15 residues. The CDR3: CATSDRSGGGQPQHF. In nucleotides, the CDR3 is TGTGCCACCAGTGACCGAAGCGGGGGGGGTCAGCCCCAGCATTTT.

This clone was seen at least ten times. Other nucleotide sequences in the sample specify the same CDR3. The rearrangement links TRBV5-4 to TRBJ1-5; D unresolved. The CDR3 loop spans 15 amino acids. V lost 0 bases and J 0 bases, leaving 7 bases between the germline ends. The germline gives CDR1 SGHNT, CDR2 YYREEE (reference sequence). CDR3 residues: CASSLGGSSNQPQHF. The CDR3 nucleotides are TGTGCCAGCAGCTTGGGTGGCAGTAGCAATCAGCCCCAGCATTTT.